What follows describes a single T cell receptor (beta chain). Its antigen remains undetermined. One base away there is no much larger clone; base qualities are not given. The sample's time point label, decoded: newly diagnosed GD, antithyroid drugs for less than 3 months. RNA was extracted from PBMCs in TRIzol for both TCR sequencing and RNA sequencing. The diagnosis of Graves' disease was made according to American Thyroid Association guidelines. The patients came from an endocrinology department in Xi'an, China. From each patient, about 8.9 milliliters of peripheral blood was collected into an EDTA anticoagulant tube. Ficoll Paque Plus density gradient separation was used to isolate PBMCs, and no further T cell sorting was done. An Agilent 2100 Bioanalyzer and agarose gel were used to check RNA quality, and a NanoDrop 2000 was used to measure RNA concentration. Libraries came from multiplex PCR. Sequenced on an Illumina HiSeq 4000. iRepertoire HTBI primers and Arm-PCR amplification of CDR3 regions were used to construct TCR beta libraries. Before sequencing, the PCR products went through gel purification. The paper's data handling went like this. Gene usage analysis of CDR3 amino acid clonotypes relied on the 55 to 80 TRBV and about 15 TRBJ segments identified across samples. COPE and FqMerger were used to merge the filtered high-quality paired reads into contigs. Contigs were aligned with BLAST to IMGT TRBV, TRBD and TRBJ reference genes, and CDR3 was defined per IMGT. Any clonotype with a frequency above 0.1% was counted as a highly expanded clone. Repertoire diversity was measured by Shannon entropy, and V-J evenness by the Gini coefficient. A clonotype found in more than one individual was treated as public. Clones were called with MiXCR by TCRdb after fastp trimmed the public reads at Q25, and only in-frame beta chains were retained. Rows matching on CDR3 protein sequence are summarized as one entry with the most common DNA and genes. The V and J calls follow TCRdb's processing rather than the paper's. Recorded for this sample are about 620,000 distinct CDR3 sequences; 15% to 20% of them occurred a single time. The top ten clonotypes cover about 20% of the sample.

The sample comes from a study of regulatory T cells in long-lasting Graves disease (dated by TCRdb to about 2021). Broadly, across the study: Newly diagnosed Graves' disease patients had taken antithyroid drugs for less than 3 months. Peripheral blood TCR sequencing and RNA sequencing compared persistent Graves' disease patients with newly diagnosed Graves' disease patients. The study was registered as a clinical trial and conducted in China. A total of 33 samples underwent TCR sequencing, from roughly 13 patients with persistent Graves' disease and approximately 20 patients with newly diagnosed Graves' disease.

The CDR3 covers 10 residues, taking in both the cysteine and the phenylalanine. Only the CDR3 DNA stays, 30 bases, in frame from base 1. The germline V gene (reference sequence) supplies CDR1 LGHDT and CDR2 YNNKEL. The research as a whole found: TRBV28, TRBJ1-2 and TRBJ2-5 were preferentially used in persistent disease, while TRBV20-1 and TRBJ2-1 were favored in newly diagnosed disease. The study examined only peripheral blood because the primary lesion, thyroid tissue, could not be accessed. The small sample size was acknowledged by the authors as a limitation that may reduce accuracy. Compared with newly diagnosed patients, patients with persistent Graves' disease had lower TCR Shannon entropy and fewer highly expanded clones, which suggests clonal expansion. Patients with persistent disease shared more public clonotypes (around 2,500) than newly diagnosed patients did (around 930). Only the TCR beta chain was sequenced and analyzed.

The data also belong to a second study, concerning T cells in Graves' hyperthyroidism and ophthalmopathy. From the second report: A patient counted as having stable Graves' hyperthyroidism if no progression to ophthalmopathy occurred over 18 months of follow-up. Hyperthyroidism patients were newly diagnosed, with disease duration under 2 months, and aged 18 to 65 years. The study excluded patients with uncontrolled infections, other autoimmune diseases, pregnancy or lactation. Diagnoses were established on the basis of clinical symptoms, serum thyroxine and TRAb, thyroid ultrasound, and orbital computed tomography. A first-round RT-PCR of the TCR CDR3 used the HTBI primer set with the Qiagen OneStep RT-PCR kit. Most expanded thyroid clonotypes (frequency above 0.001) were also found in blood, which suggests that blood repertoires may mirror thyroid immune responses. Ophthalmopathy was separated from stable hyperthyroidism by a 13 V-J signature model, with about 86% sensitivity and roughly 84% specificity obtained in cross-validation and 80%/75% obtained in testing. In validation, progression to ophthalmopathy was predicted by the model with roughly 69% sensitivity and roughly 76% specificity, a median of about 6.4 months before onset. TCR V-J signatures able to tell the groups apart were searched for in a discovery cohort of 100 or so patients, of whom over 40 had Graves' ophthalmopathy and about 55 had stable Graves' hyperthyroidism. Prospective prediction of ophthalmopathy was tested in an independent validation cohort of about 19 hyperthyroidism patients and 17 patients who later progressed to ophthalmopathy. The 100 discovery patients were randomly split 7:3 into training and test sets. Thyroid tissue and blood T-cell repertoires from about six Graves' hyperthyroidism patients were also compared in the study. After blood sampling, hyperthyroidism patients were treated with methimazole at a starting dose of 30 mg daily, and ophthalmopathy patients were treated with high-dose intravenous methylprednisolone. Libraries were constructed in a second round of multiplex PCR, after which size selection and purification were carried out. Libraries were sequenced paired-end with 100 bp reads on an Illumina HiSeq2000. Raw data were processed with SOAPnuke, discarding reads with adapters, uncalled bases, mean Phred below 15, or no exact constant-primer or identifier match. COPE v1.2.5 was used to merge high-quality paired reads, and clonotypes were defined as unique nucleotide sequences. MiTCR v1.1 was used to align clonotypes to the IMGT TRBV, TRBD and TRBJ reference segments. The analysis included only V-J combinations with a frequency above 0.0001, which together covered 99% to 99.2% of the repertoires. A TCS score was defined as the ratio between F50 (clonal expansion) and ExV (chaos), using BLOSUM62-based TCRdist between CDR3 peptides within each V-J. Welch's t-statistics and random forest reduced 514 V-J features to fewer than 15, which were used in a naive Bayes classifier (R e1071). Sample size was not statistically predetermined, and blinding of investigators to group allocation was not performed. The paper describes TCR Vbeta CDR3 sequencing of around 130 peripheral blood samples, made up of roughly 45 ophthalmopathy patients, more than 70 hyperthyroidism patients and about 17 progressor patients.

Specimen: peripheral blood mononuclear cells (PBMCs), collected at new diagnosis, from a patient treated with antithyroid drugs. The receptor comes from a young woman with Graves disease. Donor details come from another sample of the same person, matched by shared clones. The rearrangement joined TRBV3-1 to TRBJ1-3; the D segment could be TRBD1, given 5 matching bases. The DNA sequence follows: TGTGCGGTAGGGGAAAACACCATATATTTT. Its protein product is CAVGENTIYF.